These 19 T cell receptor beta chains share one sample of origin, sequenced in a study of T cell responses to AZD1222 COVID-19 vaccine (dated by TCRdb to the early 2020s). The sample's time point label, decoded: baseline before first vaccination. The treatment or condition tag for this specimen amounts to: meningococcal conjugate vaccine given as trial control. Libraries came from the immunoSEQ multiplex PCR assay. Held by TCRdb, this immuneACCESS table contains in-frame sequences only and omits some clones. Under half of the omission traces to an unresolved V gene where checked; the cause of the rest is unknown. The sample table contains tens of thousands of clones; only one count was recorded for approximately 89% of them. The ten largest clones represent around 5% of the sample. The starting material was peripheral blood, obtained on day 0 of MenACWY control vaccination. The receptors derive from an adult in good health.

The sample holds one count of this clone. V gene TRBV5-5 combines with J gene TRBJ2-5; the D is unclear. The CDR3 loop spans 13 amino acids. V was cut by 2 bases and J by 2 bases, with 7 bases left in between. Germline V gene sequence: CDR1 SGHKS, CDR2 YYEKEE (reference sequence). This CDR3 reads CASSFSGQETQYF. As DNA, the CDR3 is TGTGCCAGCAGCTTCTCAGGACAAGAGACCCAGTACTTC.

The chain employs TRBV28 and TRBJ1-1, with D perhaps TRBD1 (6 bases). Germline-derived CDR1 and CDR2 are MDHEN and SYDVKM. The V end lost 7 bases, the J end lost 14 bases, and 20 bases lay between the germline ends. This CDR3 is built from 12 residues. CDR3 coding DNA: TGTGCCAGCAATGCGGTGGGGAGGGGGGAATTCTTT. Its protein is CASNAVGRGEFF.

This clone showed up just a few times. The sample has other DNA sequences that encode this CDR3 too. The chain has TRBV5-1 and TRBJ1-2, with 8 bases identical to TRBD1. In germline, CDR1 is SGHRS, CDR2 YFSETQ. This CDR3 has 16 amino acids. The V and J ends lost 4 bases and 3 bases, in that order; junction bases with no gene match: 11. This CDR3 reads CASSLSPGQGDYGYTF. CDR3 nucleotide sequence: TGCGCCAGCAGCCTAAGCCCCGGACAGGGAGACTATGGCTACACCTTC.

The chain uses TRBV5-1 and TRBJ2-2; 9 nucleotides agree with TRBD2. J gave up 4 bases and V 0 bases, and 4 bases lay outside the gene matches. The germline V gene encodes CDR1 SGHRS and CDR2 YFSETQ. The CDR3 is made up of 16 amino acids. For the CDR3, the DNA is TGCGCCAGCAGCTTGGGAGCGGGAGGAGGCACCGGGGAGCTGTTTTTT. Its translation: CASSLGAGGGTGELFF.

CDR3 nucleotide sequence: TGTGCCAGCAGTTACTCGGGACAAGGAAACATTCAGTACTTC. Translation: CASSYSGQGNIQYF. The gene calls are TRBV6-2 or TRBV6-3 and TRBJ2-4; D may be TRBD1 (6 bases). Germline loops: CDR1 MNHEY, CDR2 SVGEGT. This CDR3 is built from 14 residues. V was pared by 0 bases and J by 6 bases, with 9 bases between.

The rearrangement uses TRBV4-3 and TRBJ2-1, with D unclear. V was shortened by 0 bases and J by 5 bases, with 8 bases between the two germline ends. This CDR3 has 14 amino acids. CDR1 is LGHNA and CDR2 is YSLEER in the germline V gene. This chain's CDR3 is CASSQDQVNNEQFF. DNA for the CDR3: TGCGCCAGCAGCCAAGATCAGGTTAACAATGAGCAGTTCTTC.

V usage is TRBV27 and J usage is TRBJ2-6, with 7 bases matching TRBD2. Germline CDR1 MNHEY, CDR2 SMNVEV (reference sequence). This CDR3 has 20 residues. The ends lost 3 bases at V and 0 bases at J; junction bases unmatched: 14. The DNA of the CDR3 is TGTGCCAGCAGTTTTGGCTACCGGGGGGTCTCAACCTCTGGGGCCAACGTCCTGACTTTC. Its protein is CASSFGYRGVSTSGANVLTF.

The rearrangement joins TRBV6-5 to TRBJ1-6; the D is unclear. Germline V CDR1 and CDR2: MNHEY, SVGAGI. The CDR3 loop spans 16 amino acids. The V and J ends lost 4 bases and 7 bases respectively, with 17 bases between them. The CDR3 sequence: CASSLSLASPNSPLHF. The CDR3 DNA sequence: TGTGCCAGCAGTTTAAGCCTGGCGTCCCCAAATTCACCCCTCCACTTT.

The chain is built from TRBV6-6 and TRBJ1-2; weak D call: TRBD1 (6 bases). The CDR3 is 14 residues long. Germline V gene lookup returns CDR1 MNHNY and CDR2 SVGAGI (reference sequence). Trimming took 2 bases from V and 4 from J, leaving 11 bases between them. The CDR3 DNA is TGTGCCAGCAGTTACCGCGGACAGATCTATGGCTACACCTTC. This gives the protein CASSYRGQIYGYTF.

The gene calls are TRBV6-5 and TRBJ2-7; no firm D call. The germline gives CDR1 MNHEY, CDR2 SVGAGI. CDR3 size: 14 residues. V was trimmed by 5 bases and J by 0 bases, leaving 11 bases between them. The CDR3 spells CASSRTVSSYEQYF. As DNA, the CDR3 is TGTGCCAGCAGTCGGACCGTCAGCTCCTACGAGCAGTACTTC.

This rearrangement joins TRBV7-3 to TRBJ2-1; D might be TRBD1 (5 bases). Germline V gene data show CDR1 as SGHTA and CDR2 as FQGTGA. V lost 4 bases and J lost 3, with 10 bases in between. The CDR3 has 14 amino acids. In nucleotides, the CDR3 is TGTGCCAGCAGCTCCGACAGCCTCTACAATGAGCAGTTCTTC. It codes for CASSSDSLYNEQFF.

V is TRBV28 and J is TRBJ2-1; 11 positions match TRBD2. Trimming cost V 1 base and J 0 bases; bases outside gene matches: 5. This CDR3 is 18 amino acids long. CDR1 is MDHEN and CDR2 is SYDVKM in the germline V gene. This CDR3 reads CASSLLAGGGSSYNEQFF. In nucleotides, the CDR3 is TGTGCCAGCAGTTTATTAGCGGGAGGGGGAAGCTCCTACAATGAGCAGTTCTTC. The variable domain in full, completed from reference TRBV28 and TRBJ2-1, reads DVKVTQSSRYLVKRTGEKVFLECVQDMDHENMFWYRQDPGLGLRLIYFSYDVKMKEKGDIPEGYSVSREKKERFSLILESASTNQTSMYLCASSLLAGGGSSYNEQFFGPGTRLTVL.

This sequence joins TRBV24-1 and TRBJ2-3; TRBD1 or TRBD2 may be the D gene (6 bases each). Looked up from germline, CDR1 is KGHDR and CDR2 is SFDVKD. The V end was cut by 3 bases, the J end by 5 bases, with 20 bases between. The CDR3 covers 17 residues. The CDR3 DNA reads TGTGCCACCAGTGATCGGGGGCCTAGCCGGGTGGGAGATACGCAGTATTTT. Residues: CATSDRGPSRVGDTQYF.

V is TRBV28 and J is TRBJ2-7, with a possible D match to TRBD1 (6 bases). This CDR3 has 14 amino acids. The V and J ends lost 6 bases and 0 bases respectively, with 12 bases between them. Germline-derived CDR1 and CDR2 are MDHEN and SYDVKM. The CDR3 sequence: CASSHPRGSYEQYF. Written as DNA, the CDR3 is TGTGCCAGCAGCCACCCCAGGGGCTCCTACGAGCAGTACTTC.

This chain uses TRBV7-9 with TRBJ2-7, with a tentative D call TRBD2 (6 bases). V lost 5 bases and J 7 bases, leaving 15 bases between the germline ends. The CDR3 runs 13 residues. CDR1 and CDR2 from the germline V gene are SEHNR and FQNEAQ (reference sequence). CDR3 DNA sequence: TGTGCCAGCAGCCCGGGAGCACATCGGGAGCAGTACTTC. This encodes CASSPGAHREQYF.

The chain combines TRBV28 with TRBJ2-1; tentatively, D is TRBD2 (5 bases). V was clipped by 3 bases and J by 0 bases, with 9 bases between them. This CDR3 has 15 amino acids. Germline lookup yields CDR1 MDHEN and CDR2 SYDVKM. CDR3 in DNA: TGTGCCAGCAGTTTTGGTGGGAGCTCCTACAATGAGCAGTTCTTC. Protein sequence: CASSFGGSSYNEQFF.

This clone was seen once. The chain joins TRBV2 to TRBJ2-2; D gene uncertain. There are 14 residues in the CDR3. V shed 4 bases and J shed 0 bases, with 6 bases lying between them. The germline V gene has CDR1 SNHLY and CDR2 FYNNEI. The CDR3 is CASSAGANTGELFF. The CDR3 region has the DNA TGTGCCAGCAGTGCCGGAGCGAACACCGGGGAGCTGTTTTTT.

The gene calls are TRBV6-5 and TRBJ1-1; no definite D call. The CDR3 has 12 residues. Deletions cut 3 bases from V and 7 bases from J, with 9 bases between. The germline CDR1 and CDR2 sequences are MNHEY and SVGAGI. The CDR3 DNA reads as TGTGCCAGCAGTTATGGGAGCTTTGAAGCTTTCTTT. It yields the protein CASSYGSFEAFF.

The rearrangement joins TRBV6-2 or TRBV6-3 to TRBJ1-3; 7 bases line up with TRBD1. The CDR3 loop spans 16 amino acids. Germline-derived CDR1 and CDR2 are MNHEY and SVGEGT. V dropped 6 bases and J dropped 1; count of bases not matched to a gene: 9. The CDR3 loop is CASSPRQGGSGNTIYF. In nucleotides, the CDR3 is TGTGCCAGCAGCCCTCGACAGGGAGGATCTGGAAACACCATATATTTT.